This passage covers 14 T cell receptor beta chains from one sample sequenced in a study of T cell responses to AZD1222 COVID-19 vaccine (dated by TCRdb to the early 2020s). The time point tag for this specimen amounts to: baseline before first vaccination. Taken with the paper, the label for treatment or condition translates to: meningococcal conjugate vaccine given as trial control. Library generation was performed with the immunoSEQ multiplex PCR assay. Entries here come from immuneACCESS through TCRdb and include only in-frame sequences with V and J called. Some clones fail to appear in such tables; in the studies checked, an unresolved V gene covers under half of the shortfall, and the cause of the remainder is unknown. This sample has some 150,000 clones in its table, and 85% to 95% of those were observed once. 2.5% to 3% of the sample is in the top ten clones. The sample consisted of peripheral blood, taken on day 0 of MenACWY control vaccination. These TCRs come from an adult in good health.

The genes are TRBV5-1 and TRBJ2-5, with TRBD2 matching over 7 bases. The CDR3 spans 17 residues. V lost 0 bases to trimming and J lost 3 bases; unmatched junction nucleotides: 11. Per germline, CDR1 SGHRS and CDR2 YFSETQ. CDR3 DNA sequence: TGCGCCAGCAGCTTGGCGGTGCGGGGGTATATTAAAGAGACCCAGTACTTC. It codes for CASSLAVRGYIKETQYF.

The chain links TRBV2 to TRBJ1-2; D gene ambiguous. V was trimmed by 6 bases and J by 2 bases, leaving 7 bases between them. Per germline, CDR1 SNHLY and CDR2 FYNNEI. The CDR3 loop spans 12 amino acids. CDR3 in amino acids: CASSASNYGYTF. CDR3 nucleotide sequence: TGTGCCAGCAGCGCATCGAACTATGGCTACACCTTC.

This chain joins TRBV18 and TRBJ1-3; D perhaps matches TRBD1 (5 bases). V was shortened by 2 bases and J by 0 bases, with 14 bases between the two germline ends. CDR3 length equals 17 residues. Per the germline V gene, CDR1 is KGHSH and CDR2 is LQKENI. The CDR3 loop is CASSPIGRQYSGNTIYF. The DNA of the CDR3 is TGTGCCAGCTCACCAATCGGCAGACAGTACTCTGGAAACACCATATATTTT.

The J gene is TRBJ1-1, the V gene TRBV4-1, with D perhaps TRBD1 (5 bases). This CDR3 spans 13 amino acids. Trimming removed 3 bases from V and 2 bases from J, with 7 bases in between. Germline loops: CDR1 MGHRA, CDR2 YSYEKL. Here the CDR3 DNA reads TGCGCCAGCAGCCAGACAGCCAACACTGAAGCTTTCTTT. Protein sequence: CASSQTANTEAFF.

The rearrangement joins TRBV7-2 to TRBJ2-3; 7 nucleotides match TRBD2. The ends lost 0 bases at V and 1 base at J; junction bases unmatched: 1. This CDR3 has 15 residues. Germline loops: CDR1 SGHTA, CDR2 FQGNSA. DNA for the CDR3: TGTGCCAGCAGCTTAGCGCGGGAGCGCACAGATACGCAGTATTTT. Its translation is CASSLARERTDTQYF.

V and J are TRBV5-1 and TRBJ2-1; tentatively, D is TRBD1 (6 bases). The V end was cut by 4 bases, the J end by 3 bases, with 14 bases between. Germline CDR1 and CDR2: SGHRS and YFSETQ. This CDR3 is built from 15 residues. The CDR3 protein is CASSLDRPIYNEQFF. For the CDR3, the DNA is TGCGCCAGCAGCCTCGACAGGCCTATCTACAATGAGCAGTTCTTC.

This clone was recorded only once. V and J are TRBV6-1 and TRBJ2-7; D perhaps matches TRBD2 (6 bases). The ends were cut back, 0 bases at V and 2 bases at J, with 20 bases in the middle. CDR3 length: 18 amino acids. CDR1 and CDR2 (germline): MNHNS, SASEGT. CDR3 bases: TGTGCCAGCAGTGAAGCGCTTCCGGGGAGAGGAGGGGCCTACGAGCAGTACTTC. This sequence encodes CASSEALPGRGGAYEQYF.

The DNA for the CDR3 is TGTGCCAGCAGTAGCGGAGGGCCGACAGATACGCAGTATTTT. Translated, it gives CASSSGGPTDTQYF. The chain has TRBV5-4 and TRBJ2-3; possibly TRBD2 for D (6 bases). Trimming shortened V by 5 bases and J by 3 bases, and 13 bases separated the two germline ends. This CDR3 has 14 amino acids. CDR1 is SGHNT, CDR2 YYREEE, per germline (reference sequence).

V is TRBV5-1 and J is TRBJ2-5, with D possibly called TRBD1 or TRBD2 (6 bases each). V lost 6 bases and J 5 bases, leaving 17 bases between the germline ends. CDR3 length equals 14 residues. Per germline, CDR1 SGHRS and CDR2 YFSETQ. DNA of the CDR3: TGCGCCAGCACTCCGAGGGGGGTCGGGGAGACCCAGTACTTC. Translating gives CASTPRGVGETQYF.

A single count supports this clone. The rearrangement joins TRBV19 to TRBJ1-5; 10 bases are a match to TRBD1. The CDR3 runs to 15 residues. Per the germline V gene, CDR1 is LNHDA and CDR2 is SQIVND (reference sequence). V lost 6 bases to trimming and J lost 0 bases; unmatched junction nucleotides: 2. The CDR3 is CASRRDRGSNQPQHF. DNA of the CDR3: TGTGCCAGTAGACGGGACAGGGGTAGCAATCAGCCCCAGCATTTT.

The gene calls are TRBV27 and TRBJ2-7; D possibly uses TRBD1 or TRBD2 (7 bases each). Deletions cut 4 bases from V and 4 bases from J, with 14 bases between. Germline-derived CDR1 and CDR2 are MNHEY and SMNVEV (reference sequence). This CDR3 is 14 amino acids long. In DNA form, the CDR3 reads TGTGCCAGCAGTTACCAGGGGGGGCCTTACGAGCAGTACTTC. Its translation is CASSYQGGPYEQYF.

This clone is medium-sized in the sample. The V call is TRBV11-3, the J call TRBJ1-1; the match to TRBD1 covers 7 bases. The CDR3 is made up of 14 amino acids. Per the germline V gene, CDR1 is SGHNT and CDR2 is YENEEA. Germline trimming cut 2 bases from V and 1 base from J; bases unmatched to any gene: 1. The CDR3 bases are TGTGCCAGCAGCTTACAGGGGGAGAACACTGAAGCTTTCTTT. It yields the protein CASSLQGENTEAFF.

The genes are TRBV27 and TRBJ2-1; the D gene is possibly TRBD2 (5 bases). V was clipped by 2 bases and J by 4 bases, with 12 bases between them. CDR1 MNHEY and CDR2 SMNVEV come from the germline V gene (reference sequence). This CDR3 has 15 residues. The DNA of the CDR3 is TGTGCCAGCAGTTTAAGGCTAGCTTATTACAATGAGCAGTTCTTC. Translated: CASSLRLAYYNEQFF.

Here the CDR3 reads CSASLLAHSSYNEQFF. CDR3 DNA sequence: TGCAGTGCTAGTTTACTAGCCCATAGCTCCTACAATGAGCAGTTCTTC. The chain is built from TRBV20-1 and TRBJ2-1; tentative D call: TRBD2 (6 bases). Between the trimmed V and J ends, which lost 3 bases and 0 bases, there was a span of 15 bases. This CDR3 is 16 amino acids long. The germline V gene has CDR1 DFQATT and CDR2 SNEGSKA (reference sequence).